The rows below give T cell receptor beta chains drawn from one sample of a study of blood T cells in healthy people across ages. MiXCR, applied by TCRdb to the 5' RACE reads, yields one record per CDR3 protein. The sample shows about 680,000 distinct CDR3 sequences, around half of them seen only once. Sequencing was performed on blood. The receptors come from a woman between 55 and 75 years old in good health. The CDR3 runs from the conserved cysteine through the conserved F or W. Fields, in order: D gene, V gene, J gene, clone size, CDR3 DNA, CDR3 protein. A D gene is named only where the DNA matches it firmly. Clone size is not always given. Where it is, it says once, few, many or a class for expanded clones.

>NA|TRBV4-1|TRBJ1-4|few
TGCGCCAGCAGCCAAGAAGGGAGTGAAAAACTGTTTTTT
CASSQEGSEKLFF
>NA|TRBV7-9|TRBJ2-4|NA
TGTGCCAGCAGCTTTTTTGCAGGGCGAGGGGACATTCAGTACTTC
CASSFFAGRGDIQYF
>NA|TRBV29-1|TRBJ2-1|NA
TGCAGCGCTGGAGGAGGCCCCTACAATGAGCAGTTCTTC
CSAGGGPYNEQFF
>NA|TRBV5-4|TRBJ1-1|NA
TGTGCCAGCAGTTTTCCCTTGAACACTGAAGCTTTCTTT
CASSFPLNTEAFF
>TRBD2|TRBV2|TRBJ2-4|NA
TGTGCCAGCAGTGACGGACTAGCGTTACTAGCCAAAAACATTCAGTACTTC
CASSDGLALLAKNIQYF
>TRBD2|TRBV6-1|TRBJ2-3|NA
TGTGCCAGCAGCCGACTAGCGGGAGGAAACACAGATACGCAGTATTTT
CASSRLAGGNTDTQYF
>NA|TRBV20-1|TRBJ1-2|NA
TGCAGTGCAACTCTCGGTGACGGCTACACCTTC
CSATLGDGYTF
>NA|TRBV7-2|TRBJ2-7|many
TGTGCCAGCAGCCCGGGGACTCGTAGGGAGCAGTACTTC
CASSPGTRREQYF
>NA|TRBV28|TRBJ2-7|NA
TGTGCCAGTAATAGGGACCTCAGGGCCACGGGTCCCTACGAGCAGTACTTC
CASNRDLRATGPYEQYF
>NA|TRBV28|TRBJ2-3|few
TGTGCCAGCAGTTTGAAGAGCACAGATACGCAGTATTTT
CASSLKSTDTQYF
>TRBD1|TRBV5-6|TRBJ2-4|NA
TGTGCCAGCACTTCATTTCGGCAGGGGGTGAACATTCAGTACTTC
CASTSFRQGVNIQYF
>TRBD1|TRBV13|TRBJ2-3|NA
TGTGCCGGCAGCTCCAGGACAGGGGGAAGAGATACGCAGTATTTT
CAGSSRTGGRDTQYF